One and the same sample provided the 20 T cell receptor beta chains below, sequenced in a study of sequential checkpoint blockade in melanoma. Assay: immunoSEQ multiplex PCR; the TCRdb copy retains only in-frame clones and omits some. The top ten hold roughly a tenth of the sample, which has approximately 21,000 clones, around 80% seen once. The treatment was: randomized to nivolumab then ipilimumab (arm A) or the reverse (arm B). The material was CD8+ T cells sorted from blood (inferred from file names), obtained from a patient given nivolumab and ipilimumab in sequence. These receptors were taken from a human donor with melanoma.

The V and J genes are TRBV2 and TRBJ2-1; 12 bases are shared with TRBD2. CDR1 is SNHLY and CDR2 is FYNNEI in the germline V gene. Trimming at V came to 0 bases and at J to 5 bases, leaving 8 bases not matched to a gene. The CDR3 is 18 residues long. CDR3 DNA sequence: TGTGCCAGCAGTGAAGCGCGACTAGCGGGAGCCCAGGACAATGAGCAGTTCTTC. Residues: CASSEARLAGAQDNEQFF.

The CDR3 DNA sequence: TGTGCCAGCAACTTGGGGCTAGGCACTGAAGCTTTCTTT. Its protein product is CASNLGLGTEAFF. The chain has TRBV25-1 and TRBJ1-1; the D gene is possibly TRBD1 (5 bases). Trimming took off 7 bases at V and 4 bases at J, with 13 bases between the two ends. This CDR3 comprises 13 residues. The V gene's germline CDR1 is MGHDK and CDR2 SYGVNS.

Regarding this clone: This specimen includes other DNA sequences encoding the same CDR3. The J gene is TRBJ1-1, the V gene TRBV27, with D hard to call. The V end was cut by 2 bases, the J end by 2 bases, with 9 bases between. The CDR3 runs 14 residues. Germline V gives CDR1 MNHEY, CDR2 SMNVEV (reference sequence). CDR3 sequence reads: CASSLRQANTEAFF. Here the CDR3 DNA reads TGTGCCAGCAGTTTAAGGCAGGCTAACACTGAAGCTTTCTTT.

This clone occurred once. The chain links TRBV5-1 to TRBJ2-2, with 9 positions matching TRBD2. This CDR3 contains 15 residues. After removal of 0 bases from V and 4 bases from J, the junction contained 1 base not matched to a gene. Germline V gene lookup returns CDR1 SGHRS and CDR2 YFSETQ. The chain's CDR3 is CASSLGLAVTGELFF. The CDR3 nucleotides read TGCGCCAGCAGCTTGGGACTAGCGGTCACCGGGGAGCTGTTTTTT.

This sequence joins TRBV11-2 and TRBJ2-3, with D perhaps matching TRBD2 (6 bases). The CDR3 is made up of 14 amino acids. The germline V gene has CDR1 SGHAT and CDR2 FQNNGV. Trimming took 7 bases from V and 6 from J, leaving 17 bases between them. The CDR3, as DNA: TGTGCCAGCATGCCGGGACTCCTCGATGATACGCAGTATTTT. It translates to CASMPGLLDDTQYF.

The chain links TRBV28 to TRBJ2-1; 7 bases agree with TRBD2. Germline V gene sequence: CDR1 MDHEN, CDR2 SYDVKM. J was trimmed by 4 bases and V by 5 bases; bases with no gene match: 5. The CDR3 runs to 14 residues. The CDR3 loop reads CASSTWDYYNEQFF. CDR3 DNA: TGTGCCAGCAGTACGTGGGACTATTACAATGAGCAGTTCTTC.

This clone was counted between two and nine times. The chain's CDR3 is CASSSTGTPGPQHF. CDR3 nucleotides: TGTGCCAGCAGTTCTACAGGGACCCCAGGGCCCCAGCATTTT. This chain links TRBV5-4 with TRBJ1-5; weak D call: TRBD1 (6 bases). This CDR3 has 14 amino acids. Germline V gene lookup returns CDR1 SGHNT and CDR2 YYREEE (reference sequence). V shed 5 bases and J shed 9 bases, with 18 bases lying between them.

The chain joins TRBV6-5 to TRBJ1-4, with 9 bases fitting TRBD1. Trimming removed 4 bases from V and 7 bases from J; junction bases left unmatched: 10. This CDR3 spans 16 amino acids. Germline CDR1 is MNHEY and CDR2 is SVGAGI. Here the CDR3 DNA reads TGTGCCAGCAGTTCCGCACCGGGACAGGGTGGTGAAAAACTGTTTTTT. Its translation: CASSSAPGQGGEKLFF.

This chain uses TRBV27 with TRBJ2-7; D possibly corresponds to TRBD1 (6 bases). The CDR3 has 13 amino acids. Germline V CDR1 and CDR2: MNHEY, SMNVEV (reference sequence). The V end was cut by 5 bases, the J end by 6 bases, with 14 bases between. The CDR3 nucleotides read TGTGCCAGCAGTCTTTCGACAGGATCCGAGCAGTACTTC. This translates into CASSLSTGSEQYF.

The V call is TRBV2, the J call TRBJ1-2; a possible D gene is TRBD1 (5 bases). This CDR3 has 12 residues. Germline V gene lookup returns CDR1 SNHLY and CDR2 FYNNEI. V was pared by 5 bases and J by 3 bases, with 7 bases between. CDR3 bases: TGTGCCAGCAGTTTCAGGGACTATGGCTACACCTTC. It is translated as CASSFRDYGYTF.

The genes are TRBV13 and TRBJ2-2, with TRBD2 as a possible D gene (5 bases). This CDR3 contains 16 residues. V shed 4 bases and J shed 0 bases, with 12 bases lying between them. Germline V CDR1 and CDR2: PRHDT, FYEKMQ (reference sequence). CDR3 amino acids: CASSSQLETNTGELFF. CDR3 nucleotides: TGTGCCAGCAGCTCCCAACTAGAGACGAACACCGGGGAGCTGTTTTTT.

The count of this clone is one. This chain connects TRBV6-5 to TRBJ1-2; TRBD1 is a possible D gene (5 bases). Per germline, CDR1 MNHEY and CDR2 SVGAGI. Trimming shortened V by 4 bases and J by 5 bases, and 14 bases separated the two germline ends. This CDR3 spans 14 amino acids. CDR3 sequence (DNA): TGTGCCAGCAGTTTCGTGACAGCTACGTATGGCTACACCTTC. Its translation: CASSFVTATYGYTF.

The rearrangement joins TRBV7-7 to TRBJ2-1; D not certain. Germline V gives CDR1 SSHAT, CDR2 FNYEAQ (reference sequence). V lost 5 bases and J 2 bases, leaving 16 bases between the germline ends. The CDR3 contains 16 residues. The CDR3 nucleotides are TGTGCCAGCAGCCCGCTGGCGGAGTATACCTACAATGAGCAGTTCTTC. Protein product: CASSPLAEYTYNEQFF.

The chain is built from TRBV7-9 and TRBJ1-5; D ambiguous. V lost 5 bases to trimming and J lost 6 bases, with 8 bases between them. CDR1 is SEHNR, CDR2 FQNEAQ, per germline (reference sequence). The CDR3 is 12 residues long. CDR3 coding DNA: TGTGCCAGCAGCAAAAAGAGTCAGCCCCAGCATTTT. It specifies CASSKKSQPQHF. Supplemented by reference TRBV7-9 and TRBJ1-5, the full variable domain reads DTGVSQNPRHKITKRGQNVTFRCDPISEHNRLYWYRQTLGQGPEFLTYFQNEAQLEKSRLLSDRFSAERPKGSFSTLEIQRTEQGDSAMYLCASSKKSQPQHFGDGTRLSIL.

This chain links TRBV7-3 with TRBJ2-4; a weak D match, TRBD1 (6 bases). Germline V CDR1 and CDR2: SGHTA, FQGTGA. The CDR3 runs 14 residues. The V end was cut by 5 bases, the J end by 3 bases, with 11 bases between. CDR3 in DNA: TGTGCCAGCAGCCCCACAGGGAGCAAAAACATTCAGTACTTC. Encoded protein: CASSPTGSKNIQYF.

The gene calls are TRBV2 and TRBJ2-7; TRBD1 agrees at 8 bases. Germline CDR1 SNHLY, CDR2 FYNNEI. This CDR3 is 12 amino acids long. Trimming at V came to 9 bases and at J to 5 bases, leaving 6 bases not matched to a gene. The CDR3 DNA sequence: TGTGCCAGGGACAGGGTTCTTGACGAGCAGTACTTC. This sequence encodes CARDRVLDEQYF.

This clone is hyperexpanded. The chain recombines TRBV19 with TRBJ1-3; D may be TRBD1 (6 bases). This CDR3 region has 14 residues. Germline loops: CDR1 LNHDA, CDR2 SQIVND (reference sequence). V shed 3 bases and J shed 2 bases, with 8 bases lying between them. CDR3 sequence reads: CASSIPGAGNTIYF. Here the CDR3 DNA reads TGTGCCAGTAGTATCCCAGGGGCTGGAAACACCATATATTTT.

The chain has TRBV7-9 and TRBJ2-7; TRBD1 is a possible D gene (6 bases). This CDR3 is built from 16 residues. Trimming took off 5 bases at V and 0 bases at J, with 17 bases between the two ends. Germline CDR1 is SEHNR and CDR2 is FQNEAQ (reference sequence). The chain's CDR3 is CASSLTQGLYSYEQYF. Here the CDR3 DNA reads TGTGCCAGCAGCCTAACCCAGGGGCTCTACTCCTACGAGCAGTACTTC.

The V gene is TRBV25-1, the J gene TRBJ2-1, with a possible D match to TRBD2 (5 bases). Trimming shortened V by 1 base and J by 5 bases, and 6 bases separated the two germline ends. The CDR3 sequence is 13 residues long. The germline gives CDR1 MGHDK, CDR2 SYGVNS. DNA for the CDR3: TGTGCCAGCAGTGAATGGGGAGACAATGAGCAGTTCTTC. As protein: CASSEWGDNEQFF.

This clone showed up just once. The CDR3 DNA reads TGTGCCAGCAGCTGGGGGGGGGTGGACATTCAGTACTTC. Its protein is CASSWGGVDIQYF. This chain links TRBV5-6 with TRBJ2-4; 7 bases agree with TRBD2. V shed 3 bases, J shed 8 bases, and the junction held 5 bases outside the gene matches. In germline, CDR1 is SGHDT, CDR2 YYEEEE. The CDR3 totals 13 residues.